This T cell receptor (beta chain) appears in the sequencing data of a study of neurological immune-mediated disorders. Findings and caveats of the study: The absence of shared CDR3 amino acid sequences among expanded clones across subjects suggests private repertoires in all groups. Multiple sclerosis, the disease with the least TCR clonal expansion, fell below healthy controls, whereas HTLV-1-associated myelopathy showed the most.

The CDR3 extends over 14 amino acids. CDR1 is SGHVS, CDR2 FNYEAQ, per germline. V lost 1 base to trimming and J lost 6 bases; unmatched junction nucleotides: 5. It was by 5'RACE with 10-nucleotide random UMIs that the cDNA was made. TCRdb re-called the 5' RACE reads through MiXCR, storing one row per CDR3 protein. Of roughly 38,000 distinct CDR3 sequences in the sample, over 2% were seen once. The table lists this clonotype with many counts. The antigen remains undetermined. The sequence came from a man aged 30-40 years with multiple sclerosis. The rearrangement uses TRBV7-6 and TRBJ1-2; the match to TRBD1 covers 7 bases. Material: PBMCs. The CDR3 is CASSLEPGGDGYTF. CDR3 nucleotide sequence: TGTGCCAGCAGCTTAGAGCCAGGGGGTGATGGCTACACCTTC. Looking up the rest from reference TRBV7-6 and TRBJ1-2 gives the full variable domain: GAGVSQSPRYKVTKRGQDVALRCDPISGHVSLYWYRQALGQGPEFLTYFNYEAQQDKSGLPNDRFSAERPEGSISTLTIQRTEQRDSAMYRCASSLEPGGDGYTFGSGTRLTVV.